This note documents a single T cell receptor (beta chain) sequence. Trimming took off 4 bases at V and 3 bases at J, with 9 bases between the two ends. The CDR3 totals 13 residues. Germline assignment: CDR1 MNHNY and CDR2 SVGAGI (reference sequence). Combining a sample-barcoded 5' primer with a J-beta primer mix, a second PCR ran for 7 to 11 cycles. A single record per CDR3 protein comes from TCRdb applying MiXCR to the 5' RACE reads. Seen here are hundreds of thousands of distinct CDR3 sequences, approximately 40% observed once, and the top ten hold about 30%. This entry comes from a study of blood T cells in healthy people across ages.

The chain is built from TRBV6-6 and TRBJ1-2; perhaps TRBD1 as D (5 bases). The TCR sequence derives from a man older than 75 in good health. The sample was blood. Here the CDR3 reads CASSSGTYYGYTF. The CDR3 bases are TGTGCCAGCAGTTCTGGGACTTACTATGGCTACACCTTC.